A selection of T cell receptor beta chains follows, all from one sample in a study of shared clonotypes between healthy human individuals. Libraries were prepared by immunoSEQ multiplex PCR; TCRdb keeps only in-frame clonotypes and omits some of them. The table has roughly 1,500,000 clones, less than 99% seen once. The sequenced sample consisted of naive CD4+ T cells sorted from blood. Every receptor here comes from a man aged 25 to 40 in good health. Both conserved end residues are part of each CDR3. The D gene is left open where the match is weak. Size values are once, few and many counts, or a class for expanded clones, and some rows have none.

V gene	D gene	clone size	J gene	CDR3 DNA	CDR3 protein
TRBV11-3	.	.	TRBJ2-1	TGTGCCAGCGGTTTAGACAGTAATGAGCAGTTCTTC	CASGLDSNEQFF
TRBV2	.	.	TRBJ1-2	TGTGCCAGCAGTAAGTCCTCCACAGCTAACTATGGCTACACCTTC	CASSKSSTANYGYTF
TRBV7-2	.	.	TRBJ1-3	TGTGCCAGCAGCTCCCGCGGACCCGAAAGGAACACCATATATTTT	CASSSRGPERNTIYF
TRBV7-9	TRBD1	.	TRBJ2-7	TGTGCCAGCAGCCCTCGGACAGGGGGCTCCTACGAGCAGTACTTC	CASSPRTGGSYEQYF
TRBV7-8	.	.	TRBJ2-7	TGTGCCAGCAGCTTAGAGGTCCCCTACGAGCAGTACTTC	CASSLEVPYEQYF
TRBV7-9	.	.	TRBJ2-7	TGTGCCAGCAGCTTAGATGGCGAGCAGTACTTC	CASSLDGEQYF
TRBV28	.	.	TRBJ2-7	TGTGCCAGCCGGGTCTCCTACGAGCAGTACTTC	CASRVSYEQYF
TRBV18	TRBD1	.	TRBJ2-5	TGTGCCAGCTCACCCGGGACAGGGGGTCAAGAGACCCAGTACTTC	CASSPGTGGQETQYF
TRBV11-3	.	.	TRBJ2-5	TGTGCCAGCAGCTATAGACTTAAAGAGACCCAGTACTTC	CASSYRLKETQYF
TRBV19	.	.	TRBJ1-2	TGTGCCAGCCGCACTCAGGGAGAAGGGTATGGCTACACCTTC	CASRTQGEGYGYTF
TRBV9	.	.	TRBJ2-2	TGTGCCAGCAGCGTAGGGAGTCGGGGGACCGGGGAGCTGTTTTTT	CASSVGSRGTGELFF
TRBV7-8	.	.	TRBJ1-1	TGTGCCAGCAGCTTATATCCAGCGATGAACACTGAAGCTTTCTTT	CASSLYPAMNTEAFF
TRBV11-3	TRBD2	.	TRBJ2-1	TGTGCCAGCAGCTTACAAAAGGTGGGGGGGAGCAATGAGCAGTTCTTC	CASSLQKVGGSNEQFF
TRBV15	.	.	TRBJ1-3	TGTGCCACCAGCAGAGAGGTACAGCCAGGAAACACCATATATTTT	CATSREVQPGNTIYF
TRBV2	.	.	TRBJ2-7	TGTGCCAGCCCTGATTGGGACCCTTACGAGCAGTACTTC	CASPDWDPYEQYF
TRBV10-3	.	.	TRBJ2-1	TGTGCCATCAGCGGTCACAATGAGCAGTTCTTC	CAISGHNEQFF
TRBV11-2	.	.	TRBJ2-3	TGTGCCAGCAGCTTAGACGGGCGCAGCACAGATACGCAGTATTTT	CASSLDGRSTDTQYF
TRBV9	.	.	TRBJ2-1	TGTGCCAGCAGCGTATCGGTGGGAGTGTCCTACAATGAGCAGTTCTTC	CASSVSVGVSYNEQFF
TRBV14	.	.	TRBJ1-1	TGTGCCAGCAGCCAACCAGGCATGAACACTGAAGCTTTCTTT	CASSQPGMNTEAFF
TRBV18	TRBD1	.	TRBJ1-2	TGTGCCAGCTTCAATCGACAGGGCGCCTATGGCTACACCTTC	CASFNRQGAYGYTF
TRBV27	TRBD2	.	TRBJ2-5	TGTGCCAGCAGTAAACGTATGACTAGCGGGAGGCGGGAGACCCAAGAGACCCAGTACTTC	CASSKRMTSGRRETQETQYF
TRBV27	TRBD2	.	TRBJ2-7	TGTGCCAGCAGTCACAGGGTTCTAGCGGGAGGGACAACCTACGAGCAGTACTTC	CASSHRVLAGGTTYEQYF
TRBV7-9	.	.	TRBJ2-3	TGTGCCAGCAGCTTAGCCCGCGGGAGCACAGATACGCAGTATTTT	CASSLARGSTDTQYF
TRBV7-9	.	.	TRBJ1-4	TGTGCCAGCAGCTTGGGGTTTCGTATTAATGAAAAACTGTTTTTT	CASSLGFRINEKLFF
TRBV4-1	TRBD1	.	TRBJ2-7	TGCGCCAGCAGGTCGGACAGGGCTTACGAGCAGTACTTC	CASRSDRAYEQYF
TRBV2	TRBD2	.	TRBJ2-2	TGTGCCAGCAGCCAAACTAGCGGGAGTGGCGGGGAGCTGTTTTTT	CASSQTSGSGGELFF
TRBV9	.	.	TRBJ2-7	TGTGCCAGCAGCGTCGAGCTAGGAAGCTACGAGCAGTACTTC	CASSVELGSYEQYF
TRBV25-1	.	.	TRBJ1-2	TGTGCCAGCATTGGTTCGGGAGCTAACTATGGCTACACCTTC	CASIGSGANYGYTF
TRBV5-4	.	few	TRBJ1-2	TGTGCCAGCAGCTTGGAGCCAACCAGGGATCACTATGGCTACACCTTC	CASSLEPTRDHYGYTF
TRBV5-6	TRBD1	.	TRBJ2-7	TGTGCCAGCAGCTTGGCCCCGGGACAGGGCTACGAGCAGTACTTC	CASSLAPGQGYEQYF
TRBV11-3	TRBD2	.	TRBJ2-1	TGTGCCAGCAGCCAGCGGGAGGGTTTTGAGCAGTTCTTC	CASSQREGFEQFF
TRBV28	.	.	TRBJ1-5	TGTGCCAGCAGCCCCTCGCGGGTTCAGCCCCAGCATTTT	CASSPSRVQPQHF
TRBV7-9	TRBD2	.	TRBJ2-7	TGTGCCAGCAGCGAGCTAGCGGGAGAGTCCTACGAGCAGTACTTC	CASSELAGESYEQYF
TRBV30	.	.	TRBJ1-5	TGTGCCTGGAGTGGGCAGGGCGATCAGCCCCAGCATTTT	CAWSGQGDQPQHF
TRBV27	.	once	TRBJ2-3	TGTGCCAGCAGTTGGGCTCTACGGGGGCGGGGCACAGATACGCAGTATTTT	CASSWALRGRGTDTQYF
TRBV6-5	.	.	TRBJ1-2	TGTGCCAGCAGCGTCAGCGTTCTTTGGGGCTACACCTTC	CASSVSVLWGYTF
TRBV2	.	.	TRBJ2-7	TGTGCCAGCAGCCGTGGATCCTACGAGCAGTACTTC	CASSRGSYEQYF
TRBV7-9	TRBD1	.	TRBJ2-7	TGTGCCAGCAGCTTAGGGAATACAGGGGACGAGCAGTACTTC	CASSLGNTGDEQYF
TRBV4-3	.	.	TRBJ2-5	TGCGCCAGCAGCCAAGATCTCGCGGAGACCCAGTACTTC	CASSQDLAETQYF
TRBV5-4	TRBD2	.	TRBJ2-1	TGTGCCAGCAGCTTGGACCTAGCGGGAGTGGTAAATGAGCAGTTCTTC	CASSLDLAGVVNEQFF
TRBV2	TRBD1	.	TRBJ2-7	TGTGCCAGCAGTGAATATTGTAGGGACAGCCAGGAGTGCTACGAGCAGTACTTC	CASSEYCRDSQECYEQYF
TRBV28	.	.	TRBJ1-5	TGTGCCAGCAGTTTGATCCAGGGTCGGGTTCAGCCCCAGCATTTT	CASSLIQGRVQPQHF
TRBV6-5	.	.	TRBJ1-1	TGTGCCAGCAGTCAGGGACCCACTGAAGCTTTCTTT	CASSQGPTEAFF
TRBV5-4	TRBD1	.	TRBJ2-2	TGTGCCAGCAGCGCCGACAGGGGACCGGGAAATCCAGAAACCACCGGGGAGCTGTTTTTT	CASSADRGPGNPETTGELFF
TRBV7-5	.	.	TRBJ1-4	TGTGCCAGAAGCTTATACGTACCCTCAACTAATGAAAAACTGTTTTTT	CARSLYVPSTNEKLFF
TRBV29-1	TRBD2	.	TRBJ2-3	TGCAGCGTTGAATCGGGACTAGCGGGACAAACAGATACGCAGTATTTT	CSVESGLAGQTDTQYF
TRBV5-5	TRBD1	.	TRBJ2-7	TGTGCCAGCAGCCCCGGGACAGGGTCCTTTGAGCAGTACTTC	CASSPGTGSFEQYF
TRBV18	.	.	TRBJ1-1	TGTGCCAGCTCACCGACGGGTGGGACTGAAGCTTTCTTT	CASSPTGGTEAFF
TRBV11-3	.	once	TRBJ2-2	TGTGCCAGCAGCTTAGATGGCGCCGGGGAGCTGTTTTTT	CASSLDGAGELFF
TRBV5-6	.	.	TRBJ1-2	TGTGCCAGCAGCTTGTCCGGGATGATGTTCTCCTATGGCTACACCTTC	CASSLSGMMFSYGYTF
TRBV10-3	.	.	TRBJ2-7	TGTGCCATCAGTGAGCGGGACCCAACCTACGAGCAGTACTTC	CAISERDPTYEQYF
TRBV28	TRBD1	.	TRBJ1-5	TGTGCCAGCAGTTCATATGGACAGGGGACGCCCCAGCATTTT	CASSSYGQGTPQHF
TRBV30	TRBD2	.	TRBJ2-1	TGTGCCTGGAGCATTTCAGGACTAGCGGGATTGGGCCATTTATACAATGAGCAGTTCTTC	CAWSISGLAGLGHLYNEQFF
TRBV28	.	.	TRBJ1-5	TGTGCCAGCAGTTTGTCGGGGGCGCATCAGCCCCAGCATTTT	CASSLSGAHQPQHF
TRBV7-6	.	.	TRBJ2-2	TGTGCCAGCAGCCGGACAGTAACCGGGGAGCTGTTTTTT	CASSRTVTGELFF
TRBV5-1	.	.	TRBJ1-2	TGCGCCAGCAGCTCCTATGGGGCAGGGGATTATGGCTACACCTTC	CASSSYGAGDYGYTF
TRBV9	.	.	TRBJ1-4	TGTGCCAGCAGCGTAGACGGGGCTCGTAATGAAAAACTGTTTTTT	CASSVDGARNEKLFF
TRBV10-3	.	.	TRBJ1-1	TGTGCCATCAGTGAGTCGACAGGTGAAGCTTTCTTT	CAISESTGEAFF
TRBV28	TRBD1	once	TRBJ1-1	TGTGCCAGCAGGGGGGCCAGGGGGTTTATGGACACTGAAGCTTTCTTT	CASRGARGFMDTEAFF
TRBV28	.	.	TRBJ2-7	TGTGCCAGTACCAAGGGGCTAGCTTCCTACGAGCAGTACTTC	CASTKGLASYEQYF